Listed below are T cell receptor beta chains from one sample, sequenced in a study of cytomegalovirus exposure and HLA in healthy donors. The table came from immunoSEQ multiplex PCR; TCRdb's copy has only in-frame clones and leaves some out. The sample yields over 50,000 clones, 89% seen once. The specimen was PBMCs. These receptor sequences come from a man aged 30 to 45 in good health and CMV-seropositive. The CDR3 runs from the conserved cysteine through the conserved F or W. Each record gives: J gene, CDR3 length, V gene, D gene, CDR3 protein, CDR3 DNA. A D gene is named only where the DNA matches it firmly.

J: TRBJ2-7
length: 16
V: TRBV15
D: -
CDR3: CATSRTLSGTADEQYF
DNA: TGTGCCACCAGCAGAACCCTTAGCGGGACAGCCGACGAGCAGTACTTC

J: TRBJ2-4
length: 16
V: TRBV5-6
D: TRBD2
CDR3: CASSGSGRGGEDIQYF
DNA: TGTGCCAGCAGCGGGAGCGGGAGGGGTGGGGAGGACATTCAGTACTTC

J: TRBJ2-2
length: 15
V: TRBV19
D: TRBD2
CDR3: CASSRGGSYTGELFF
DNA: TGTGCCAGTAGTAGGGGCGGGAGTTACACCGGGGAGCTGTTTTTT

J: TRBJ1-6
length: 18
V: TRBV30
D: TRBD1
CDR3: CAWRRSTGTAERYSPLHF
DNA: TGTGCCTGGAGAAGAAGCACCGGGACAGCAGAACGATATTCACCCCTCCACTTT

J: TRBJ2-7
length: 13
V: TRBV7-6
D: -
CDR3: CASSPTTTYEQYF
DNA: TGTGCCAGCAGCCCGACGACAACCTACGAGCAGTACTTC

J: TRBJ2-5
length: 15
V: TRBV5-4
D: TRBD1
CDR3: CASSSPAGGRETQYF
DNA: TGTGCCAGCAGCTCGCCCGCAGGGGGCCGGGAGACCCAGTACTTC

J: TRBJ2-7
length: 14
V: TRBV6-1
D: TRBD1
CDR3: CASSLGQGAYEQYF
DNA: TGTGCCAGCAGTCTCGGACAGGGGGCTTACGAGCAGTACTTC

J: TRBJ1-1
length: 14
V: TRBV6-6
D: -
CDR3: CASSYSNREVEAFF
DNA: TGTGCCAGCAGTTACTCGAACAGGGAAGTGGAAGCTTTCTTT

J: TRBJ1-5
length: 16
V: TRBV11-2
D: TRBD1
CDR3: CASSLGDSYSNQPQHF
DNA: TGTGCCAGCAGCTTAGGGGACAGCTATAGCAATCAGCCCCAGCATTTT

J: TRBJ1-5
length: 15
V: TRBV5-1
D: TRBD1
CDR3: CASSPGTGGNQPQHF
DNA: TGCGCCAGCAGCCCCGGGACAGGGGGCAATCAGCCCCAGCATTTT

J: TRBJ1-1
length: 14
V: TRBV28
D: -
CDR3: CASSLRGFVTEAFF
DNA: TGTGCCAGCAGTTTAAGGGGGTTCGTGACTGAAGCTTTCTTT

J: TRBJ1-5
length: 17
V: TRBV28
D: TRBD1
CDR3: CASSLRSTGESNQPQHF
DNA: TGTGCCAGCAGCCTACGGTCTACAGGGGAGAGCAATCAGCCCCAGCATTTT